This TCR beta chain was sequenced for a study of cytomegalovirus exposure and HLA in healthy donors. On the study more broadly: The platform used for the roughly 110 validation repertoires matched that of the 666 first-cohort repertoires, a later analysis reported.

This CDR3 contains 13 residues. CDR1 is SGHVS, CDR2 FNYEAQ, per germline. Trimming took 4 bases from V and 1 from J, leaving 8 bases between them. The repertoire was sequenced with immunoSEQ multiplex PCR; TCRdb's copy has only in-frame clones and lacks some. The sample contains about 64,000 clones, 85% to 95% of which appear only once. The source is a woman aged 18-29 years in good health and CMV-seropositive. Sample: PBMCs. The chain uses TRBV7-6 and TRBJ2-7, with D possibly TRBD2 on 5 matching bases. The CDR3 coding sequence is TGTGCCAGCAGCTCCTGGAGGTCCTACGAGCAGTACTTC. Its translation is CASSSWRSYEQYF.